This T cell receptor (beta chain) derives from a study of CD8 T cells in ankylosing spondylitis. Study-level findings and limits: Significant enrichment of disease-linked clones was reported in matched ankylosing spondylitis synovial fluid. Some of the motif variants had earlier been found in reactive arthritis patients' fluid and blood.

TCRdb called the 5' RACE reads again in MiXCR, with one record for every CDR3 protein. This sample yields about 400,000 distinct CDR3 sequences, of which approximately 22% are seen a single time; 13% belongs to the top ten. Germline V gene sequence: CDR1 KGHDR, CDR2 SFDVKD. Trimming pared 0 bases from V and 10 bases from J, leaving 3 bases between. There are 11 residues in the CDR3. This clonotype was detected a few times. What it binds is not known. The sample comprised blood, either unsorted or a sorted T cell fraction (not recorded which). The sequence was collected from a male donor with ankylosing spondylitis or in good health (not recorded which). V and J are TRBV24-1 and TRBJ2-1, with no clear D. The CDR3 sequence is CATSDLLEQFF. The CDR3 region has the DNA TGTGCCACCAGTGATTTGTTGGAGCAGTTCTTC.